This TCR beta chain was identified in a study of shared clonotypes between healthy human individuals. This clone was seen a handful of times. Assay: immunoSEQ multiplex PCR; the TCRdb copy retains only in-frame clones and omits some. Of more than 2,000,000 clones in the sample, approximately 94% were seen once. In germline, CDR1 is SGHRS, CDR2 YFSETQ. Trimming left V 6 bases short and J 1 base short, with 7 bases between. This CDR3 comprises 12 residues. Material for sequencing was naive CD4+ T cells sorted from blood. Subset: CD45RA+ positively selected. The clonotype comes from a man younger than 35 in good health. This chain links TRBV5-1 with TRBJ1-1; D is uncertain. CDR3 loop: CASKLGNTEAFF. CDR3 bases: TGCGCCAGCAAATTAGGGAACACTGAAGCTTTCTTT.